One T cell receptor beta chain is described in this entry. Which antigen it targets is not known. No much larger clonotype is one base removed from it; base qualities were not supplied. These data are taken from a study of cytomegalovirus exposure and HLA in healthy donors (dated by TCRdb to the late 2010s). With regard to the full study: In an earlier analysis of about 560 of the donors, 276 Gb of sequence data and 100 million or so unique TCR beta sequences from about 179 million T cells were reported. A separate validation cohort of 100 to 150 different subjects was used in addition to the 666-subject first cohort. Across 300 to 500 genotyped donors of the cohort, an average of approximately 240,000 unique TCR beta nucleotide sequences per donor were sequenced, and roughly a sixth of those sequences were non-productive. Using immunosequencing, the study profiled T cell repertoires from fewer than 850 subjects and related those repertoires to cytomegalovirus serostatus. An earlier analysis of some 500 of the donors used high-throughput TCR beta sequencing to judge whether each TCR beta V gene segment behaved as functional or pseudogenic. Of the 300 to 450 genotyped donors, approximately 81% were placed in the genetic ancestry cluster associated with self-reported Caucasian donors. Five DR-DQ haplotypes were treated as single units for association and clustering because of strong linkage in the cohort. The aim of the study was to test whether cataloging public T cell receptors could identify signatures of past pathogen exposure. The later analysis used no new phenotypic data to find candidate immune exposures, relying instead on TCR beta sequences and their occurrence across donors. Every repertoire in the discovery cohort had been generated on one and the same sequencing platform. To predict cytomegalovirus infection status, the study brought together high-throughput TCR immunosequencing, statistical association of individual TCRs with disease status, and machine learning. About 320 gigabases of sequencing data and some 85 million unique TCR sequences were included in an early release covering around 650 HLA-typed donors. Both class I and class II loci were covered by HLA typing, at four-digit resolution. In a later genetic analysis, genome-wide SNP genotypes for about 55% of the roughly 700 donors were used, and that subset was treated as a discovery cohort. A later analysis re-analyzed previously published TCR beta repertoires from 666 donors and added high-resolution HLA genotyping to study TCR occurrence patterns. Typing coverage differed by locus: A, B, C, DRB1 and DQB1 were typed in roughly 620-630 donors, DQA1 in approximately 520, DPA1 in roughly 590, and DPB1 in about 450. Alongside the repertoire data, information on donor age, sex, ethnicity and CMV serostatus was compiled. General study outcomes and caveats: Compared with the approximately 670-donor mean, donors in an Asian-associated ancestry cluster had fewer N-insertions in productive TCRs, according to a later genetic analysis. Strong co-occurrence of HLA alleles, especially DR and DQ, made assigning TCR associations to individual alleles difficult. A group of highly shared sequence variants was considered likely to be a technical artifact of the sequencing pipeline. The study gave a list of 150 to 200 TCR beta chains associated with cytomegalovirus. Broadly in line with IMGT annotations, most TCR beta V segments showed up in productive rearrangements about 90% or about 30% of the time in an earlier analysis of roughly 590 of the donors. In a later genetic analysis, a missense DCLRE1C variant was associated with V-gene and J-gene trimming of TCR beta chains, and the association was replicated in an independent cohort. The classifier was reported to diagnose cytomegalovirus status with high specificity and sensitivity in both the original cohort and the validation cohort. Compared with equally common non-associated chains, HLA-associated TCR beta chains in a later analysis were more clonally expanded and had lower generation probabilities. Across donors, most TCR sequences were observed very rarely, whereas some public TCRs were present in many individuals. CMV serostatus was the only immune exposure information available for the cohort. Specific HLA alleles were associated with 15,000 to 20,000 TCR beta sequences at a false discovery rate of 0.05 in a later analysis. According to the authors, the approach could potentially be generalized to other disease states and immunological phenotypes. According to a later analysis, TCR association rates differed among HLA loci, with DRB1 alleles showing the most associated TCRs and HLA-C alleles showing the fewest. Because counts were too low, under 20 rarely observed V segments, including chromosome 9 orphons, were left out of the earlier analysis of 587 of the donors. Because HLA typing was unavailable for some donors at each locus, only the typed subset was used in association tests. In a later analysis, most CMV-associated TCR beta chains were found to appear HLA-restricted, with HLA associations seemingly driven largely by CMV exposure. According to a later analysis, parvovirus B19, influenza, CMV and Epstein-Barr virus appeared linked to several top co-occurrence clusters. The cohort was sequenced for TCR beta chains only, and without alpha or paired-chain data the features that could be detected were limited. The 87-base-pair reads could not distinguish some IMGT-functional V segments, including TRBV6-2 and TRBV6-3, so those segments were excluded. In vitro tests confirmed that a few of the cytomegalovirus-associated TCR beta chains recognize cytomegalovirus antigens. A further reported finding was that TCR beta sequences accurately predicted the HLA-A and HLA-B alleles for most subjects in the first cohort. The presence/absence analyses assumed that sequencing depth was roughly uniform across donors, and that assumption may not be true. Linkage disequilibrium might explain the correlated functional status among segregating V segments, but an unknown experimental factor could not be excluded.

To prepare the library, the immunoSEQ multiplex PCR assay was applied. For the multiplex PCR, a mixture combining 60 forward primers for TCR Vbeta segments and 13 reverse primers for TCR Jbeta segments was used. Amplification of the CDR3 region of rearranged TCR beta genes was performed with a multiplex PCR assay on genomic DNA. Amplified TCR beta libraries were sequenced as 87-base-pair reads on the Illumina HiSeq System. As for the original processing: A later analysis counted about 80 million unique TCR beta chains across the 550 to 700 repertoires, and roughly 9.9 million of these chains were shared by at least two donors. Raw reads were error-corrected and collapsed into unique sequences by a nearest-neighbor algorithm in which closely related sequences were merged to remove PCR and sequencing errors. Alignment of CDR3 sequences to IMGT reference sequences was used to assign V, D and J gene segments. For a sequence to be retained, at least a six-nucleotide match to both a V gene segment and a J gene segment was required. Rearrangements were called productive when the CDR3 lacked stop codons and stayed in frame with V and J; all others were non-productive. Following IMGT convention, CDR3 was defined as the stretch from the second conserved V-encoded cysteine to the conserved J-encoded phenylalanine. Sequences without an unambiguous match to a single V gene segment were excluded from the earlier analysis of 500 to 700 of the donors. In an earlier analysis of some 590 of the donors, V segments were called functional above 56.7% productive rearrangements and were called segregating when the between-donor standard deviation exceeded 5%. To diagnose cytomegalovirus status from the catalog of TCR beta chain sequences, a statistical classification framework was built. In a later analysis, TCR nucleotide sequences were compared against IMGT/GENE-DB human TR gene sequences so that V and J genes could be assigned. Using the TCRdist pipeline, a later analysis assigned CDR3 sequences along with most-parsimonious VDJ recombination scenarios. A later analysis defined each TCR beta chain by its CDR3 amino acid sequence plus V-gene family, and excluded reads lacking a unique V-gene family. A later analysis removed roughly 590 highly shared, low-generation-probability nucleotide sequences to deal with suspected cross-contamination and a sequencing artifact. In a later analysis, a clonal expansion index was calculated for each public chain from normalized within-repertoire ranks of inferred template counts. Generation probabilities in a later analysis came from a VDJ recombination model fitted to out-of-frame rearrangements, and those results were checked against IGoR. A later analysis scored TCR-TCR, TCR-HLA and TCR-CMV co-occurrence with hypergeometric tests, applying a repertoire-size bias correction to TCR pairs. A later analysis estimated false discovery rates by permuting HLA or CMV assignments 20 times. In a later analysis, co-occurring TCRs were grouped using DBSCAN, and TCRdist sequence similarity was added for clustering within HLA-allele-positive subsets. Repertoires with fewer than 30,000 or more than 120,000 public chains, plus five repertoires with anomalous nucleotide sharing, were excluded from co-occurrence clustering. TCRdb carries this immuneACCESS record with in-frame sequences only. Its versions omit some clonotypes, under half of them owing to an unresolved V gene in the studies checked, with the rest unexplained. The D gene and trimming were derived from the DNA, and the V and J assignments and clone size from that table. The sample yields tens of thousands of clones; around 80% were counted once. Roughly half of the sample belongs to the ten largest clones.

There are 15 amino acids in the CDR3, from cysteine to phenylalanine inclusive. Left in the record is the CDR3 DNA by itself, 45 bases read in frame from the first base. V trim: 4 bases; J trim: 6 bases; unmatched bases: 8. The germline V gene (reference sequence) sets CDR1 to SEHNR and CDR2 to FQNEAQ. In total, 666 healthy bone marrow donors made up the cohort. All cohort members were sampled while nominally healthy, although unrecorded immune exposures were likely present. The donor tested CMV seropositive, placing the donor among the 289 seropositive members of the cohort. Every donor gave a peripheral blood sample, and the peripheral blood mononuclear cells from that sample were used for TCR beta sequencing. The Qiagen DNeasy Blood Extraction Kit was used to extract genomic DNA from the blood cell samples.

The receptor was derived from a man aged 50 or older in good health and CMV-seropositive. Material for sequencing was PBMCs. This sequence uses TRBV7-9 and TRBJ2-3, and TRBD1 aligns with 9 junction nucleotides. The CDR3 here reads CASSSLIQGADTQYF. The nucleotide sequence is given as TGTGCCAGCAGCTCTCTGATACAGGGGGCGGATACGCAGTATTTT. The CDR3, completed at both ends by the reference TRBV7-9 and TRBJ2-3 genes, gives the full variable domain DTGVSQNPRHKITKRGQNVTFRCDPISEHNRLYWYRQTLGQGPEFLTYFQNEAQLEKSRLLSDRFSAERPKGSFSTLEIQRTEQGDSAMYLCASSSLIQGADTQYFGPGTRLTVL.